This passage covers 29 T cell receptor beta chains from one sample sequenced in a study of cytomegalovirus exposure and HLA in healthy donors. The PCR made use of 60 Vbeta and 13 Jbeta primers. Assay used: immunoSEQ multiplex PCR; TCRdb lists only in-frame clones, some missing. The table lists fewer than 200,000 clones, 65% to 85% of them singletons, with about 7.7% in the top ten. The sequenced material came from PBMCs. These receptors originate from a woman aged 25-40 years in good health and CMV-seropositive.

The rearrangement joins TRBV25-1 to TRBJ2-5; the D gene is possibly TRBD2 (5 bases). Germline CDR1 MGHDK, CDR2 SYGVNS. The CDR3 has 13 residues. V was shortened by 4 bases and J by 7 bases, with 13 bases between the two germline ends. The CDR3, as DNA: TGTGCCAGCAGTGGGTCCGGGGAAGCGACCCAGTACTTC. Its translation is CASSGSGEATQYF. The full variable domain, in which reference TRBV25-1 and TRBJ2-5 provide the parts outside the CDR3, is EADIYQTPRYLVIGTGKKITLECSQTMGHDKMYWYQQDPGMELHLIHYSYGVNSTEKGDLSSESTVSRIRTEHFPLTLESARPSHTSQYLCASSGSGEATQYFGPGTRLLVL.

The rearrangement joins TRBV5-8 to TRBJ1-5; D may be TRBD1 (5 bases). The CDR3 has 14 amino acids. Germline values: CDR1 SGHTS, CDR2 YDEGEE. The germline V and J ends were trimmed by 3 bases and 6 bases, with 13 bases remaining between them. This chain's CDR3 is CASSWGGGGQPQHF. Here the CDR3 DNA reads TGTGCCAGCAGCTGGGGGGGAGGCGGTCAGCCCCAGCATTTT.

The V gene is TRBV4-2, the J gene TRBJ2-3; D is perhaps TRBD1 (6 bases). V was clipped by 1 base and J by 0 bases, with 8 bases between them. Germline V gives CDR1 LGHNA, CDR2 YNFKEQ. This CDR3 spans 15 amino acids. CDR3: CASSQAGASTDTQYF. The CDR3 nucleotides read TGTGCCAGCAGCCAAGCAGGGGCCAGCACAGATACGCAGTATTTT.

Comment on this clone: One end of the junction is discordant with germline, which a read error may explain. This sequence joins TRBV7-9 and TRBJ2-7; D is possibly TRBD1 (6 bases). The CDR3 length is 14 residues. CDR1 and CDR2 from the germline V gene are SEHNR and FQNEAQ (reference sequence). The CDR3 DNA reads as TGTTCCAGCAGCCGATACCCACAGGGATATGAGCAGTACTTC. It encodes CSSSRYPQGYEQYF.

The J gene is TRBJ2-2, the V gene TRBV27; 8 bases align to TRBD2. V trimming: 2 bases; J trimming: 3 bases; junction bases outside the gene matches: 11. The CDR3 has 18 residues. CDR1 MNHEY and CDR2 SMNVEV come from the germline V gene (reference sequence). The CDR3 DNA is TGTGCCAGCAGTTTAGGAAGGTCTAGCGGGCGCTACACCGGGGAGCTGTTTTTT. Translated: CASSLGRSSGRYTGELFF.

The chain couples TRBV5-5 to TRBJ2-7; D may be TRBD1 (6 bases). The V gene's germline CDR1 is SGHKS and CDR2 YYEKEE (reference sequence). Trimming pared 8 bases from V and 4 bases from J, leaving 16 bases between. The CDR3 runs 13 residues. The CDR3 reads CASHRAYLYEQYF. CDR3 sequence (DNA): TGTGCCAGTCACAGGGCGTATCTGTACGAGCAGTACTTC.

The genes are TRBV10-3 and TRBJ2-1; weak D call: TRBD2 (6 bases). The V end lost 5 bases, the J end lost 3 bases, and 11 bases lay between the germline ends. CDR3 length equals 14 residues. In germline, CDR1 is ENHRY, CDR2 SYGVKD. The CDR3 DNA sequence: TGTGCCATCAGTCGTGGAGGGTTCTACAATGAGCAGTTCTTC. Its protein is CAISRGGFYNEQFF.

V is TRBV9 and J is TRBJ1-4, with D perhaps TRBD1 (5 bases). V lost 1 base and J lost 1, with 5 bases in between. Germline lookup yields CDR1 SGDLS and CDR2 YYNGEE. The CDR3 runs 14 residues. CDR3 residues: CASSVQGTNEKLFF. DNA of the CDR3: TGTGCCAGCAGCGTACAGGGAACTAATGAAAAACTGTTTTTT.

The genes are TRBV7-7 and TRBJ2-2; no clear D. V gave up 2 bases and J gave up 0 bases, with 10 bases separating them. The CDR3 has 16 amino acids. In germline, CDR1 is SSHAT, CDR2 FNYEAQ (reference sequence). CDR3 sequence reads: CASSLLRPPNTGELFF. Here the CDR3 DNA reads TGTGCCAGCAGCTTATTGCGGCCTCCGAACACCGGGGAGCTGTTTTTT.

This chain links TRBV30 with TRBJ1-2; 9 nucleotides match TRBD1. Trimming took 4 bases from V and 7 from J; bases not matched to a gene: 4. This CDR3 has 12 amino acids. Germline V gives CDR1 GTSNPN, CDR2 SVGIG (reference sequence). The CDR3 DNA follows: TGTGCCTGGAACAGGGGGCCGGTTGGCTACACCTTC. Its translation is CAWNRGPVGYTF.

J is TRBJ2-3 and V is TRBV4-1; 10 nucleotides line up with TRBD2. The CDR3 is 16 amino acids. Germline assignment: CDR1 MGHRA and CDR2 YSYEKL. With 4 bases clipped from V and 6 bases from J, the junction kept 10 bases outside the gene matches. The CDR3 DNA follows: TGCGCCAGCAGCCGTTTAGCGGGGGGCCTCGGGGATACGCAGTATTTT. Translating it yields CASSRLAGGLGDTQYF.

V usage is TRBV9 and J usage is TRBJ1-3; the D is unclear. Looked up from germline, CDR1 is SGDLS and CDR2 is YYNGEE. The CDR3 length is 13 residues. V gave up 5 bases and J gave up 0 bases, with 6 bases separating them. The CDR3 spells CASRRSSGNTIYF. Here the CDR3 DNA reads TGTGCCAGCAGGAGAAGCTCTGGAAACACCATATATTTT.

The genes are TRBV9 and TRBJ2-7; 8 bases line up with TRBD1. The CDR3 sequence is 12 residues long. Per germline, CDR1 SGDLS and CDR2 YYNGEE. V lost 4 bases and J lost 6; bases outside the gene matches: 3. CDR3 coding DNA: TGTGCCAGCAGCCAGACAGGGGTCGAGCAGTACTTC. It specifies CASSQTGVEQYF. Full variable domain (remainder filled in from reference TRBV9 and TRBJ2-7): DSGVTQTPKHLITATGQRVTLRCSPRSGDLSVYWYQQSLDQGLQFLIQYYNGEERAKGNILERFSAQQFPDLHSELNLSSLELGDSALYFCASSQTGVEQYFGPGTRLTVT.

The CDR3 sequence is CASSPDITDTQYF. CDR3 DNA sequence: TGTGCCAGTAGTCCCGACATCACAGATACGCAGTATTTT. The chain recombines TRBV19 with TRBJ2-3; no clear D gene. This CDR3 comprises 13 residues. Germline CDR1 is LNHDA and CDR2 is SQIVND (reference sequence). Trimming took off 5 bases at V and 2 bases at J, with 8 bases between the two ends.

This clone has more than one count but fewer than ten. The rearrangement links TRBV11-3 to TRBJ2-1; 10 bases agree with TRBD1. This CDR3 region has 16 residues. The germline CDR1 and CDR2 sequences are SGHNT and YENEEA. Unmatched junction bases numbered 6, after V lost 1 base and J lost 6 bases. The CDR3: CASSLGQGAMGNEQFF. The CDR3 DNA is TGTGCCAGCAGCTTAGGACAGGGGGCTATGGGCAATGAGCAGTTCTTC.

The V call is TRBV6-5, the J call TRBJ1-5; 7 bases agree with TRBD1. The germline gives CDR1 MNHEY, CDR2 SVGAGI. The junction had 8 bases not matched to a gene; V was cut back by 0 bases and J by 9 bases. This CDR3 has 15 amino acids. CDR3 amino acids: CASSYSRQGIWPQHF. The CDR3 nucleotides read TGTGCCAGCAGTTACTCAAGACAGGGAATTTGGCCCCAGCATTTT.

To note about this clone: One end of the junction varies from germline; a read error may be responsible. This sequence joins TRBV7-3 and TRBJ2-2; 12 bases align to TRBD2. This CDR3 is 16 amino acids long. Germline CDR1 is SGHTA and CDR2 is FQGTGA. CDR3 coding DNA: TGTGCCAGCAGCCTAACTAGCGGGGGGTACACCGGGGAGCTGTTTTTT. Protein: CASSLTSGGYTGELFF.

V is TRBV6-5 and J is TRBJ2-5; D is perhaps TRBD2 (7 bases). V dropped 4 bases and J dropped 5 bases, with 14 bases sitting between them. This CDR3 contains 14 residues. Germline loops: CDR1 MNHEY, CDR2 SVGAGI. CDR3 nucleotides: TGTGCCAGCAGTTTCGGGGGGCGGGCGGAGACCCAGTACTTC. Protein sequence: CASSFGGRAETQYF.

This clone has just a few counts. The chain recombines TRBV11-2 with TRBJ2-1, with D maybe TRBD2 (6 bases). In germline, CDR1 is SGHAT, CDR2 FQNNGV. This CDR3 is 16 amino acids long. V was cut by 3 bases and J by 1 base, with 13 bases left in between. CDR3 region: CASSFQRGFSYNEQFF. The CDR3 DNA sequence: TGTGCCAGCAGCTTTCAACGGGGGTTTTCCTACAATGAGCAGTTCTTC.

This rearrangement joins TRBV2 to TRBJ1-1, with TRBD1 matching over 7 bases. The V gene's germline CDR1 is SNHLY and CDR2 FYNNEI. The CDR3 consists of 15 residues. After removal of 6 bases from V and 1 base from J, the junction contained 8 bases not matched to a gene. The CDR3 protein is CASRKTGTANTEAFF. The CDR3 DNA sequence: TGTGCCAGCAGGAAGACCGGGACAGCGAACACTGAAGCTTTCTTT.

The sample holds one count of this clone. In DNA, the CDR3 is TGTGCCAGCAGCCCCAACGGGAACTATAATTCACCCCTCCACTTT. Translation gives CASSPNGNYNSPLHF. The V gene is TRBV9, the J gene TRBJ1-6; D remains unclear. The CDR3 runs 15 residues. Germline V gene sequence: CDR1 SGDLS, CDR2 YYNGEE. V lost 4 bases and J lost 3, with 11 bases in between.

This chain connects TRBV5-1 to TRBJ2-7; 8 nucleotides align to TRBD2. CDR1 is SGHRS, CDR2 YFSETQ, per germline. V lost 2 bases, J lost 3 bases, and 10 bases stayed unmatched. This CDR3 has 16 residues. The CDR3 region is CASSLSPGGGYYEQYF. In DNA form, the CDR3 reads TGCGCCAGCAGCTTAAGCCCTGGCGGGGGGTACTACGAGCAGTACTTC. Based on the CDR3 plus reference TRBV5-1 and TRBJ2-7, the full variable domain is KAGVTQTPRYLIKTRGQQVTLSCSPISGHRSVSWYQQTPGQGLQFLFEYFSETQRNKGNFPGRFSGRQFSNSRSEMNVSTLELGDSALYLCASSLSPGGGYYEQYFGPGTRLTVT.

This CDR3 is CARGVITDTQYF. The CDR3 DNA reads TGTGCAAGAGGAGTCATCACAGATACGCAGTATTTT. The chain has TRBV7-9 and TRBJ2-3; no reliable D call. The CDR3 contains 12 residues. Germline CDR1 and CDR2: SEHNR and FQNEAQ (reference sequence).

The V call is TRBV5-6, the J call TRBJ2-6; 9 bases align to TRBD1. V shed 2 bases and J 3 bases; nucleotides not matched to a gene: 6. Germline V gene sequence: CDR1 SGHDT, CDR2 YYEEEE. This CDR3 is 17 amino acids long. The CDR3 DNA sequence: TGTGCCAGCAGCTTCCTACAGGGGGCTCGTGGGGCCAACGTCCTGACTTTC. Residues: CASSFLQGARGANVLTF.

The chain joins TRBV27 to TRBJ2-1, with 8 bases fitting TRBD1. The V gene's germline CDR1 is MNHEY and CDR2 SMNVEV (reference sequence). The CDR3 runs to 14 residues. J lost 2 bases, V lost 5 bases, and 2 bases had no gene match. The CDR3 bases are TGTGCCAGCAGTGACAGGGGTCCCTACAATGAGCAGTTCTTC. Translated: CASSDRGPYNEQFF.

This rearrangement joins TRBV19 to TRBJ1-2; D gene uncertain. Germline CDR1 is LNHDA and CDR2 is SQIVND (reference sequence). Trimming cost V 1 base and J 5 bases, with 8 bases left between them. The CDR3 runs to 13 residues. CDR3 DNA sequence: TGTGCCAGTAGTATAGGACTAGATTATGGCTACACCTTC. It codes for CASSIGLDYGYTF.

The chain links TRBV27 to TRBJ1-2; the D is unclear. Per the germline V gene, CDR1 is MNHEY and CDR2 is SMNVEV (reference sequence). There are 13 residues in the CDR3. V was clipped by 7 bases and J by 2 bases, with 11 bases between them. CDR3 amino acids: CASNPRGNYGYTF. CDR3 nucleotides: TGTGCCAGCAACCCGCGAGGGAACTATGGCTACACCTTC.

The chain uses TRBV5-1 and TRBJ2-5; perhaps TRBD2 as D (5 bases). Germline loops: CDR1 SGHRS, CDR2 YFSETQ. Trimming shortened V by 4 bases and J by 1 base, and 11 bases separated the two germline ends. The length of the CDR3 is 14 residues. The CDR3 sequence is CASSPTAGQETQYF. In nucleotides, the CDR3 is TGCGCCAGCAGCCCGACGGCGGGCCAAGAGACCCAGTACTTC.

This CDR3 is CASSSDRATSYEQYF. CDR3 coding DNA: TGCGCCAGCAGTTCGGACAGGGCCACCTCCTACGAGCAGTACTTC. The V and J genes are TRBV5-1 and TRBJ2-7; 8 positions match TRBD1. CDR1 and CDR2 (germline): SGHRS, YFSETQ. Trimming removed 5 bases from V and 0 bases from J; junction bases left unmatched: 7. CDR3 size: 15 residues.